This T cell receptor beta chain emerged from a study of cytomegalovirus exposure and HLA in healthy donors. Study-wide findings and caveats: Clonal expansion was found to be greater in HLA-associated TCR beta chains than in equally common others in a later analysis. A later analysis found TCR association rates differed by HLA locus, highest for DRB1 and lowest for HLA-C. HLA-A and HLA-B allele assignments for most subjects were reportedly predicted accurately using TCR beta sequences.

Despite likely unrecorded immune exposures, the donors were nominally healthy at the time of sampling. This CDR3 contains 12 residues. Germline assignment: CDR1 SEHNR and CDR2 FQNEAQ (reference sequence). The V end was cut by 2 bases, the J end by 15 bases, with 11 bases between. Amplification used 60 Vbeta primers and 13 Jbeta primers. The method was immunoSEQ multiplex PCR; TCRdb's version includes in-frame clones alone and lacks a portion of them. The sample holds under 150,000 clones, roughly three quarters seen once. About this clone: The antigen is undetermined.

V gene TRBV7-9 combines with J gene TRBJ1-6; D possibly corresponds to TRBD1 (5 bases). The clonotype was recovered from a male donor in good health and CMV-seronegative. The sample comprised PBMCs. The CDR3 DNA follows: TGTGCCAGCAGCTTATCAGGGTGGGACCTCCACTTT. It is translated as CASSLSGWDLHF.